This T cell receptor (beta chain) was sequenced in a study of blood T cell repertoires in COVID-19 (dated by TCRdb to the early 2020s). Context from the whole study: Collaborator samples came from the United States, Italy and Spain and covered acute and convalescent phases of COVID-19. The prospective study material was composed of cDNA or gDNA derived from T cells, B-cell-depleted T cells, or PBMCs. The dataset comprised deeply sampled blood TCRbeta repertoires from subjects exposed to, actively infected with, or recovered from COVID-19. The repertoires were made available in a free public database intended to serve as a resource for research on the immune response to SARS-CoV-2. The samples were drawn from two sources: the first 160 participants of the ongoing ImmuneRACE study, and 1,200 or so subjects contributed by 6 global collaborators. Sample metadata almost always included a de-identified subject ID, COVID-19 status, age in years and sex. HLA class I and class II types, where available, came from metadata supplied by the sample provider rather than from assay-based typing. Findings and caveats that apply to the study as a whole: The quantity of clinical and demographic metadata differed by source and by participant and was supplied without curation.

The immunoSEQ Assay, a bias-controlled multiplex PCR, was used to amplify TCRbeta CDR3 regions from genomic DNA. Per the source publication's procedure: Within the assay, amplification of reference gene primers was used to estimate how many nucleated cells each sample contained. To quantify the absolute abundance of each unique TCRbeta CDR3 rearrangement, sequence reads were collapsed and filtered. For each sample, productive Simpson clonality was calculated by taking the square root of Simpson's diversity index across productive rearrangements. TCRdb took over this immuneACCESS table, retaining in-frame rearrangements with V and J assigned. Such tables are incomplete; in checked studies, under half of the missing clones stem from an unresolved V gene, and the remainder is unexplained. The V and J calls and clone size come from that table; D and trimming were worked out from the DNA. In this sample the table shows 400,000 to 450,000 clones, about 91% of which occur a single time. The ten largest account for approximately 1.5% of the sample.

Measured from the cysteine to the phenylalanine, the CDR3 is 12 residues long. The retained sequence is limited to the CDR3, 36 bases, with the frame set at the first base. V loses 7 bases of germline sequence and J loses 4 bases, and the interval between the two ends is 11 bases. CDR1 SGHTS and CDR2 YDEGEE were looked up in the germline V gene. One collaborating source in Seattle enrolled patients during active infection and followed them longitudinally through the course of disease. Each collaborating institution followed its own protocols to collect whole blood in K2EDTA tubes. For TCRbeta analysis, collaborators shipped samples in one of three forms: frozen whole blood, isolated PBMCs, or DNA extracted from either of those sample types. Worth noting for this clone: The target of this receptor is not known. Base qualities are not at hand, and no much larger clone is one base apart.

The clonotype originates from a woman aged 40 to 50 with COVID-19, enrolled during active disease. The sample consisted of peripheral blood. The V and J genes are TRBV5-8 and TRBJ1-1; no confident D gene assignment can be made. The CDR3 protein: CASYSYATEAFF. The nucleotide sequence reads TGTGCCAGCTACAGCTATGCCACTGAAGCTTTCTTT.